These 20 T cell receptor beta chains were sequenced from one sample in a study of blood T cell repertoires in COVID-19. Clones were read by immunoSEQ multiplex PCR, and TCRdb kept only the in-frame ones, dropping some. This sample carries about 300,000 clones, 80% to 90% of them seen once, and the ten largest clones take about 4.1%. Sequenced input: PBMCs or T cells enriched from blood (not recorded which). These receptors all stem from a man aged 25 to 40 who had recovered from COVID-19.

This chain connects TRBV5-8 to TRBJ2-3, with D unresolved. The V gene's germline CDR1 is SGHTS and CDR2 YDEGEE. Trimming shortened V by 0 bases and J by 0 bases, and 5 bases separated the two germline ends. The CDR3 contains 14 residues. As DNA, the CDR3 is TGTGCCAGCAGCTTGGCCGTGAGCACAGATACGCAGTATTTT. This gives the protein CASSLAVSTDTQYF.

The V gene is TRBV7-7, the J gene TRBJ2-4; D remains unclear. Germline CDR1 reads SSHAT; CDR2 reads FNYEAQ (reference sequence). The CDR3 is 14 amino acids. CDR3 DNA sequence: TGTGCGGCACAGAGACCCAAAGACAAAAACATTCAGTACTTC. This encodes CAAQRPKDKNIQYF.

The V call is TRBV5-5, the J call TRBJ2-1; possible D gene TRBD2, 5 bases. Germline-derived CDR1 and CDR2 are SGHKS and YYEKEE (reference sequence). Trimming removed 4 bases at V and 4 bases at J, with 12 bases between. CDR3 size: 14 residues. The CDR3 sequence: CASSELRDYNEQFF. CDR3 nucleotide sequence: TGTGCCAGCAGCGAGCTTCGGGATTACAATGAGCAGTTCTTC.

CDR3 sequence reads: CASSLAGTGDTEAFF. In DNA, the CDR3 is TGCGCCAGCAGCTTGGCCGGGACAGGGGACACTGAAGCTTTCTTT. This rearrangement joins TRBV5-1 to TRBJ1-1, with 10 bases aligning to TRBD1. This CDR3 region has 15 residues. Trimming removed 0 bases from V and 3 bases from J; junction bases left unmatched: 2. Germline loops: CDR1 SGHRS, CDR2 YFSETQ.

The rearrangement joins TRBV6-1 to TRBJ2-7, with D possibly TRBD2 on 6 matching bases. The V gene lost 2 bases and the J gene lost 2 bases, with 13 bases spanning the gap. Germline V gene data show CDR1 as MNHNS and CDR2 as SASEGT. This CDR3 is 15 amino acids long. The CDR3: CASSEWGEVPYEQYF. CDR3 DNA sequence: TGTGCCAGCAGTGAATGGGGGGAGGTCCCCTACGAGCAGTACTTC.

For this clone: An end of the junction differs from the germline gene, which may be a read error. In the same sample, other DNA sequences code for this CDR3. The chain has TRBV3-1 (or the pseudogene TRBV3-2) and TRBJ1-6; a possible D gene is TRBD1 (5 bases). Germline V gene sequence: CDR1 LGHDT, CDR2 YNNKEL (reference sequence). The CDR3 sequence is 19 residues long. The CDR3 loop is CASSPAPGKTGSYNSPLHF. The CDR3 DNA follows: TGTGCCAGTAGCCCAGCCCCAGGGAAAACGGGCTCCTATAATTCACCCCTCCACTTT.

The J gene is TRBJ1-1, the V gene TRBV5-4, with D hard to call. The germline V gene encodes CDR1 SGHNT and CDR2 YYREEE (reference sequence). The CDR3 covers 12 residues. V lost 2 bases to trimming and J lost 1 base, with 3 bases between them. CDR3: CASSFGNTEAFF. The DNA for the CDR3 is TGTGCCAGCAGCTTCGGGAACACTGAAGCTTTCTTT.

The V gene is TRBV6-5, the J gene TRBJ1-5; D remains ambiguous. Germline-derived CDR1 and CDR2 are MNHEY and SVGAGI. The CDR3 spans 15 residues. V lost 7 bases, J lost 10 bases, and 23 bases lay in between. CDR3 region: CASTPAARGSGPQHF. The CDR3 DNA reads as TGTGCCAGCACCCCAGCGGCTCGGGGATCGGGCCCCCAGCATTTT.

The chain combines TRBV15 with TRBJ2-7; 9 positions agree with TRBD1. CDR1 and CDR2 (germline): LNHNV, YYDKDF (reference sequence). V lost 0 bases and J lost 2; bases outside the gene matches: 5. The CDR3 is 16 residues long. The CDR3 sequence: CATSRDLRTGAYEQYF. In nucleotides, the CDR3 is TGTGCCACCAGCAGAGACCTCCGGACAGGGGCCTACGAGCAGTACTTC.

The rearrangement uses TRBV5-1 and TRBJ1-1; D not resolved. Germline loops: CDR1 SGHRS, CDR2 YFSETQ. The CDR3 has 15 amino acids. With 6 bases removed from V and 1 base from J, the gap between germline ends came to 16 bases. The CDR3 region has the DNA TGCGCCAGCACCCAGCGGGAGTCCAAGAACACTGAAGCTTTCTTT. Translation: CASTQRESKNTEAFF. Based on the CDR3 plus reference TRBV5-1 and TRBJ1-1, the full variable domain is KAGVTQTPRYLIKTRGQQVTLSCSPISGHRSVSWYQQTPGQGLQFLFEYFSETQRNKGNFPGRFSGRQFSNSRSEMNVSTLELGDSALYLCASTQRESKNTEAFFGQGTRLTVV.

The V and J genes are TRBV18 and TRBJ1-5; maybe TRBD1 (5 bases). The V end lost 2 bases, the J end lost 0 bases, and 11 bases lay between the germline ends. The CDR3 length is 16 residues. CDR1 is KGHSH and CDR2 is LQKENI in the germline V gene. CDR3 in amino acids: CASSPFGGDSNQPQHF. The CDR3, as DNA: TGTGCCAGCTCACCATTTGGGGGGGATAGCAATCAGCCCCAGCATTTT.

The chain has TRBV3-1 (or the pseudogene TRBV3-2) and TRBJ2-3; 9 bases match TRBD2. The CDR3 totals 14 residues. V shed 6 bases, J shed 6 bases, and the junction held 7 bases outside the gene matches. In germline, CDR1 is LGHDT, CDR2 YNNKEL (reference sequence). The CDR3: CASRGRGGSDTQYF. The CDR3 DNA reads TGTGCCAGCAGAGGGCGGGGGGGAAGTGATACGCAGTATTTT.

Turning to this clone: The same CDR3 also results from other DNA sequences found in this sample. This chain links TRBV12-3 or TRBV12-4 with TRBJ1-4; D gene unclear. V was clipped by 3 bases and J by 8 bases, with 10 bases between them. The length of the CDR3 is 13 residues. The CDR3 here is CASSFREGEKLFF. DNA for the CDR3: TGTGCCAGCAGTTTCCGGGAAGGAGAAAAACTGTTTTTT.

The gene calls are TRBV10-2 and TRBJ1-3; a weak D match, TRBD1 (5 bases). Trimming left V 6 bases short and J 7 bases short, with 25 bases between. The CDR3 spans 17 residues. The germline CDR1 and CDR2 sequences are WSHSY and SAAADI. CDR3 sequence reads: CASRKSQGKGRGNTIYF. The DNA for the CDR3 is TGCGCCAGCAGGAAGTCCCAAGGGAAGGGAAGGGGCAACACCATATATTTT.

This clone has a handful of counts. This chain links TRBV30 with TRBJ2-2; D is possibly TRBD1 (6 bases). CDR1 is GTSNPN, CDR2 SVGIG, per germline (reference sequence). CDR3 length: 15 amino acids. V was trimmed by 2 bases and J by 3 bases, leaving 13 bases between them. The CDR3 spells CAWSSGTRDTGELFF. CDR3 nucleotides: TGTGCCTGGAGTTCCGGGACACGTGACACCGGGGAGCTGTTTTTT. Looking up the rest from reference TRBV30 and TRBJ2-2 gives the full variable domain: SQTIHQWPATLVQPVGSPLSLECTVEGTSNPNLYWYRQAAGRGLQLLFYSVGIGQISSEVPQNLSASRPQDRQFILSSKKLLLSDSGFYLCAWSSGTRDTGELFFGEGSRLTVL.

The V call is TRBV11-2, the J call TRBJ1-1; D unclear. CDR3 length equals 16 residues. Germline CDR1 and CDR2: SGHAT and FQNNGV. V shed 5 bases and J shed 5 bases, with 21 bases lying between them. This chain's CDR3 is CASSLTISGRGTEAFF. CDR3 coding DNA: TGTGCCAGCAGCCTTACGATATCTGGGCGTGGAACTGAAGCTTTCTTT. Full variable domain (outside the CDR3, taken from reference TRBV11-2 and TRBJ1-1): EAGVAQSPRYKIIEKRQSVAFWCNPISGHATLYWYQQILGQGPKLLIQFQNNGVVDDSQLPKDRFSAERLKGVDSTLKIQPAKLEDSAVYLCASSLTISGRGTEAFFGQGTRLTVV.

The chain combines TRBV3-1 (or the pseudogene TRBV3-2) with TRBJ1-1; D unclear. This CDR3 contains 13 residues. Germline loops: CDR1 LGHDT, CDR2 YNNKEL (reference sequence). Deletions cut 1 base from V and 5 bases from J, with 8 bases between. The CDR3 protein is CASSQVRGTEAFF. DNA for the CDR3: TGTGCCAGCAGCCAAGTCCGGGGTACTGAAGCTTTCTTT.

V and J are TRBV7-9 and TRBJ2-7; D unclear. Trimming shortened V by 5 bases and J by 0 bases, and 17 bases separated the two germline ends. The CDR3 is made up of 16 amino acids. Germline assignment: CDR1 SEHNR and CDR2 FQNEAQ (reference sequence). The CDR3 reads CASSPPQTGLSYEQYF. Here the CDR3 DNA reads TGTGCCAGCAGCCCCCCCCAAACGGGTCTCTCCTACGAGCAGTACTTC.

This chain joins TRBV2 and TRBJ2-7; possible D gene TRBD1, 6 bases. V gave up 4 bases and J gave up 6 bases, with 25 bases separating them. Germline CDR1 and CDR2: SNHLY and FYNNEI. CDR3 length equals 17 residues. The CDR3 sequence: CASSGPSERGRDTEQYF. The CDR3 DNA reads as TGTGCCAGCAGTGGCCCCTCGGAACGCGGCAGGGACACCGAGCAGTACTTC.

The CDR3 DNA follows: TGTGCCAGCAGCCCTGGTTTAGCGGGATATGGCGGGGAGCTGTTTTTT. This codes for CASSPGLAGYGGELFF. The chain recombines TRBV5-4 with TRBJ2-2; 8 bases agree with TRBD2. Germline assignment: CDR1 SGHNT and CDR2 YYREEE (reference sequence). CDR3 length: 16 residues. After removal of 4 bases from V and 7 bases from J, the junction contained 12 bases not matched to a gene.